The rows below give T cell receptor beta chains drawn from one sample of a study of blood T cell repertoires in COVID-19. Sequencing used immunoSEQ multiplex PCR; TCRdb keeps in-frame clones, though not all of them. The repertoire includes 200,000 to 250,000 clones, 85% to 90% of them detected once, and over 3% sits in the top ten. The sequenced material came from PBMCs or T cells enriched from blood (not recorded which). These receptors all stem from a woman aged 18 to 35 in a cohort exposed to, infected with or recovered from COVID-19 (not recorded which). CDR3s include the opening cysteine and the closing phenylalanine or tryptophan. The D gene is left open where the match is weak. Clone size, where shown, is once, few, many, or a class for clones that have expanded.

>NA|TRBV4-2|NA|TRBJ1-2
CASSQWTGDGGYTF
TGTGCCAGCAGCCAATGGACGGGAGATGGGGGCTACACCTTC
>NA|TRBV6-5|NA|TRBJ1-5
CASRISTVLGQPQHF
TGTGCCAGCAGAATTTCGACAGTCCTGGGTCAGCCCCAGCATTTT
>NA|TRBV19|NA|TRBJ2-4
CASSIAGENIQYF
TGTGCCAGTAGTATAGCGGGAGAGAACATTCAGTACTTC
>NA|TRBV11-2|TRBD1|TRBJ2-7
CASSLGNRGAYEQYF
TGTGCCAGCAGCTTAGGGAACAGGGGCGCCTACGAGCAGTACTTC
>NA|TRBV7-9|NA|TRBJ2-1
CASSYPPRERSSYNEQFF
TGTGCCAGCAGCTACCCCCCTCGGGAGCGGAGCTCCTACAATGAGCAGTTCTTC
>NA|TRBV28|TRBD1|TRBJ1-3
CASSLSLGQGAYGNTIYF
TGTGCCAGCAGTTTATCCCTGGGACAGGGGGCGTACGGAAACACCATATATTTT
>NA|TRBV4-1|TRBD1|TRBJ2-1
CASSHETQGFEQFF
TGCGCCAGCAGCCACGAAACACAGGGGTTTGAGCAGTTCTTC
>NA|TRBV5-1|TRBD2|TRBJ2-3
CASSAGLAGATDTQYF
TGCGCCAGCAGCGCGGGACTAGCGGGGGCTACAGATACGCAGTATTTT
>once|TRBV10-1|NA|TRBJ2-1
CASSESGGLREGEQFF
TGCGCCAGCAGTGAGTCGGGTGGATTGAGGGAAGGTGAGCAGTTCTTC
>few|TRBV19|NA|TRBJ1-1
CASVGGKNTEAFF
TGTGCCAGTGTTGGGGGCAAGAACACTGAAGCTTTCTTT
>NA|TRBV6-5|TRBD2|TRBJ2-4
CASSYTGGARDIQYF
TGTGCCAGCAGTTACACGGGGGGGGCTAGAGACATTCAGTACTTC
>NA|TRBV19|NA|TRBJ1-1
CASTADGELNTEAFF
TGTGCCAGTACTGCTGATGGGGAGTTGAACACTGAAGCTTTCTTT
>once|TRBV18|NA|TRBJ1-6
CASSPPPQAMNSPLHF
TGTGCCAGCTCACCACCGCCCCAGGCGATGAATTCACCCCTCCACTTT
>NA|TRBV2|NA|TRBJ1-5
CASSLDRYSNQPQHF
TGTGCCAGCAGTCTTGACAGGTATAGCAATCAGCCCCAGCATTTT
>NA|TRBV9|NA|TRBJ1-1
CASSAYRENTEAFF
TGTGCCAGCAGCGCCTACAGGGAAAACACTGAAGCTTTCTTT
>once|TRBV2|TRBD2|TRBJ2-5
CASRRDYTYQETQYF
TGTGCCAGCAGGCGGGACTACACGTACCAAGAGACCCAGTACTTC
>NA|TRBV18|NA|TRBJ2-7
CASSPLLSGKTYEQYF
TGTGCCAGCTCACCACTCTTATCAGGGAAAACCTACGAGCAGTACTTC
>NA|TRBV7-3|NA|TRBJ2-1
CASSQDGLSNEQFF
TGTGCCAGCAGCCAAGACGGACTTAGCAATGAGCAGTTCTTC
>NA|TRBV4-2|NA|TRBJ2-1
CASSQGGDGNEQFF
TGTGCCAGCAGCCAAGGGGGAGATGGTAATGAGCAGTTCTTC
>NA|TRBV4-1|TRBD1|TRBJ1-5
CASSQRPWDRGGGDGNQPQHF
TGCGCCAGCAGCCAGAGACCTTGGGACAGGGGAGGGGGTGATGGCAATCAGCCCCAGCATTTT
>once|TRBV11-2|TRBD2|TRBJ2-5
CASSFGAGGETQYF
TGTGCCAGCAGCTTTGGAGCGGGAGGGGAGACCCAGTACTTC
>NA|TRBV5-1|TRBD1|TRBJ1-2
CASSPFTRGQGGYGYTF
TGCGCCAGCAGCCCCTTTACTCGAGGACAGGGCGGCTATGGCTACACCTTC
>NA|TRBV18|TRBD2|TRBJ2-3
CASFKRDSSTDTQYF
TGTGCCAGCTTCAAGCGGGACTCTAGCACAGATACGCAGTATTTT
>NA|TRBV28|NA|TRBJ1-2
CASSLVGRPDMSF
TGTGCCAGCAGTTTAGTAGGACGACCGGACATGAGCTTC
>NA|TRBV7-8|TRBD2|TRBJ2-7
CASSLSTSGGSAQYF
TGTGCCAGCAGCTTGTCGACTAGCGGGGGGAGCGCGCAGTACTTC
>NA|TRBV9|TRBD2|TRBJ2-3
CASSDPSGGTDTQYF
TGTGCCAGCAGCGATCCTAGCGGGGGCACAGATACGCAGTATTTT
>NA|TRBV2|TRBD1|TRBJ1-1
CASTRQGRGHTEAFF
TGTGCCAGCACTAGACAGGGGAGGGGGCACACTGAAGCTTTCTTT
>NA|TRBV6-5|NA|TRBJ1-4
CATRVVEEKLFF
TGTGCCACCAGGGTCGTAGAGGAAAAACTGTTTTTT
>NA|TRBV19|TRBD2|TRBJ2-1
CASSRLAGDNEQFF
TGTGCCAGTAGTAGGCTAGCGGGAGACAATGAGCAGTTCTTC
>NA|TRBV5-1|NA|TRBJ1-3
CASSPGGTYGNTIYF
TGCGCCAGCAGCCCGGGGGGGACTTATGGAAACACCATATATTTT
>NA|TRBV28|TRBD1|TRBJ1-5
CASSPPGQGNKPQHF
TGTGCCAGCAGTCCTCCGGGACAGGGGAACAAGCCCCAGCATTTT
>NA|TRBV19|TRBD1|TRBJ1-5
CASSIEGTGGAGNQPQHF
TGTGCCAGTAGTATAGAGGGGACAGGGGGCGCGGGCAATCAGCCCCAGCATTTT
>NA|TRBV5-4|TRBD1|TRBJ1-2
CASSSGQSHRVDGYTF
TGTGCCAGCAGCTCGGGACAGAGTCACCGGGTGGATGGCTACACCTTC
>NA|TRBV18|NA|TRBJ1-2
CASSPGESTYGYTF
TGTGCCAGCTCACCTGGAGAGTCCACCTATGGCTACACCTTC
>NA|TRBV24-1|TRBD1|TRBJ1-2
CATSDPDRDGYTF
TGTGCCACCAGTGACCCGGACAGGGACGGCTACACCTTC
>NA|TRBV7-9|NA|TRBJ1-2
CASTPLGGHGYTF
TGTGCCAGCACCCCCCTGGGAGGGCATGGCTACACCTTC
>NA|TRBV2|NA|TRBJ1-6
CAGRRGYNSPLHF
TGTGCCGGCAGACGAGGTTATAATTCACCCCTCCACTTT
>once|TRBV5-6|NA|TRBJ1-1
CASSLDSGSTEAFF
TGTGCCAGCAGCTTGGATTCGGGGAGCACTGAAGCTTTCTTT
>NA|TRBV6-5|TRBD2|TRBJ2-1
CASSSGLAVYNEQFF
TGTGCCAGCAGTTCGGGACTAGCGGTCTACAATGAGCAGTTCTTC
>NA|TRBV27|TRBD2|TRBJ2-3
CASSSSGDSTDTQYF
TGTGCCAGCAGTTCTAGCGGGGACAGCACAGATACGCAGTATTTT
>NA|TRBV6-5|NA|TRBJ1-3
CASSPHSGNTIYF
TGTGCCAGCAGTCCACACTCTGGAAACACCATATATTTT
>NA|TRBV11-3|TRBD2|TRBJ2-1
CASSSSMVAGVNEQFF
TGTGCCAGCAGCTCAAGCATGGTAGCGGGAGTCAATGAGCAGTTCTTC
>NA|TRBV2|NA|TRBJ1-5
CASSVGGIRNQPQHF
TGTGCCAGCAGTGTGGGGGGGATTCGCAATCAGCCCCAGCATTTT
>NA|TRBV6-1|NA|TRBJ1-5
CASSERGLNQPQHF
TGTGCCAGCAGTGAGCGGGGCTTAAATCAGCCCCAGCATTTT
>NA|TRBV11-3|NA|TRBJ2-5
CASSSGSSETQYF
TGTGCCAGCAGCTCCGGGAGTAGTGAGACCCAGTACTTC
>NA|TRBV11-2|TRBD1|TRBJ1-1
CASSGQGATEAFF
TGTGCCAGCAGCGGTCAGGGGGCTACTGAAGCTTTCTTT
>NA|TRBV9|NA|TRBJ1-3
CASSPTPTSGNTIYF
TGTGCCAGCAGCCCAACACCCACCTCTGGAAACACCATATATTTT
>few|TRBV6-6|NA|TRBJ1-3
CASSYSEIDSGNTIYF
TGTGCCAGCAGTTACTCCGAAATAGACTCTGGAAACACCATATATTTT
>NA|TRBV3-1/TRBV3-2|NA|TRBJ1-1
CASSHSNTEAFF
TGTGCCAGCAGCCATTCAAACACTGAAGCTTTCTTT
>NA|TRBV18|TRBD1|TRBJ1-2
CASSPRDSDGYTF
TGTGCCAGCTCACCTAGGGACAGTGATGGCTACACCTTC
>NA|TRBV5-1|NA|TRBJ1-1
CASSLGGKKNTEAFF
TGCGCCAGCAGCCTAGGGGGAAAAAAGAACACTGAAGCTTTCTTT
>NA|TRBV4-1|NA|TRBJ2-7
CASSPGLVYEQYF
TGCGCCAGCAGCCCGGGACTCGTCTACGAGCAGTACTTC
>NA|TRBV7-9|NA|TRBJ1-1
CASSSVSRDTEAFF
TGTGCCAGCAGCTCCGTAAGCAGGGACACTGAAGCTTTCTTT
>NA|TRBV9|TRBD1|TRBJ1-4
CASSVSQGASTNEKLFF
TGTGCCAGCAGCGTGAGCCAGGGGGCCTCAACTAATGAAAAACTGTTTTTT
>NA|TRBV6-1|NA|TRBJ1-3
CASREGHSGNTIYF
TGTGCCAGCAGGGAAGGACATTCTGGAAACACCATATATTTT
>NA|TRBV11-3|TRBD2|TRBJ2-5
CASSGGLGRDETQYF
TGTGCCAGCAGCGGAGGACTCGGGAGGGATGAGACCCAGTACTTC
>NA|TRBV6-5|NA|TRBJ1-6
CASYEPSSSPLHF
TGTGCCAGCTATGAACCGAGTTCGAGTCCCCTCCACTTT
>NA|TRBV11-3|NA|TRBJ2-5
CASKTFRGEETQYF
TGTGCCAGCAAGACCTTTAGGGGTGAAGAGACCCAGTACTTC
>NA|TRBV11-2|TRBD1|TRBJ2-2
CASSFSPYDRELPGELFF
TGTGCCAGCAGCTTTTCCCCGTATGACAGGGAATTGCCCGGGGAGCTGTTTTTT